These T cell receptor beta chains were read from a single sample in a study of T cell repertoires in cytomegalovirus infection. In TCRdb, the reads were re-called with MiXCR into one record per CDR3 protein. The repertoire holds 400,000 to 600,000 distinct CDR3 sequences, with under 45% as singletons. Their antigens are not known. Sequenced material: cultured PBMCs, taken from culture after CMV antigen stimulation. The receptors stem from a human donor in good health (CMV status not recorded). Some clones in this sample may be carry-over from other donors' samples. CDR3s include the opening cysteine and the closing phenylalanine or tryptophan. Fields, in order: J gene, V gene, D gene, CDR3 protein. The D gene is left open where the match is weak.

TRBJ2-7,TRBV10-3,NA,CAISASPGRRNEQYF
TRBJ1-6,TRBV7-2,NA,CASARASGGNSPLHF
TRBJ1-4,TRBV7-2,TRBD1,CASSWDRGNEKLFF
TRBJ2-1,TRBV19,TRBD2,CACRLAGGYEQFF
TRBJ1-1,TRBV6-6,NA,CASSYRQANTEAFF
TRBJ2-7,TRBV18,TRBD2,CASSPRFRETSVHEQYF
TRBJ1-2,TRBV19,NA,CASRSPPFQVEDGYTF
TRBJ1-1,TRBV4-1,NA,CASSQVGGPEAFF
TRBJ2-2,TRBV7-2,NA,CASSLAGGLANTGELFF
TRBJ2-5,TRBV2,TRBD1,CASSRQGTQETQYF
TRBJ2-3,TRBV7-9,NA,CASSPEPYFTDTQYF
TRBJ1-5,TRBV7-6,TRBD1,CASSLFTGEQPQHF
TRBJ1-4,TRBV18,NA,CASSPFSSSTNEKLFF
TRBJ1-5,TRBV7-2,NA,CASSGPGNQPQHF
TRBJ2-5,TRBV6-6,NA,CASSYQPYTREEETQYF
TRBJ1-1,TRBV6-2/TRBV6-3,NA,CASSLRRVVNTEAFF
TRBJ2-1,TRBV5-4,TRBD1,CASSWTGGDEQFF
TRBJ1-1,TRBV5-6,TRBD1,CASSPGTGWYAFF
TRBJ1-5,TRBV19,NA,CASGGRSNQPQHF
TRBJ2-2,TRBV7-2,TRBD2,CASSSTSGGARPGELFF
TRBJ1-4,TRBV7-9,NA,CASSWGSTAEEKLFF
TRBJ2-2,TRBV12-3/TRBV12-4,NA,CASAPRVKTGELFF
TRBJ2-7,TRBV7-2,NA,CASSLNTREWSYEQYF
TRBJ2-1,TRBV11-2,TRBD1,CASSPGTGGGEQFF
TRBJ2-7,TRBV12-3/TRBV12-4,TRBD1,CASSWDRETYEQYF
TRBJ1-2,TRBV7-9,TRBD1,CASSRGTATGYTF
TRBJ2-5,TRBV12-5,NA,CASGLWGVQETQYF
TRBJ2-3,TRBV20-1,NA,CSAPSSPRGTQYF
TRBJ2-7,TRBV11-2,NA,CASKPDQFGLYEQYF
TRBJ2-4,TRBV6-1,NA,CASSENQGSRPQYF
TRBJ2-1,TRBV7-2,TRBD2,CASTSASGAYNEQFF
TRBJ2-7,TRBV5-1,NA,CASSGLNGFMDEQYF
TRBJ2-1,TRBV19,NA,CASTEMGGTPNEQFF
TRBJ2-3,TRBV3-1,NA,CASSQKRIRGDTQYF
TRBJ2-7,TRBV27,NA,CASNPIQVSLFYEQYF
TRBJ1-1,TRBV28,NA,CASSLYGLSTEAFF
TRBJ2-7,TRBV5-1,TRBD1,CASSLVGQGFEQYF